These 21 T cell receptor beta chains share one sample of origin, sequenced in a study of blood T cell repertoires in COVID-19. Assay: immunoSEQ multiplex PCR; the TCRdb copy retains only in-frame clones and omits some. The sample carries a few hundred thousand clones, roughly 84% recorded once. The sequencing input was peripheral blood. The source is a woman older than 75 with acute or convalescent COVID-19.

This clone was observed a few times. This chain uses TRBV29-1 with TRBJ1-2; D may be TRBD1 (6 bases). CDR3 size: 11 residues. Per germline, CDR1 SQVTM and CDR2 ANQGSEA. Trimming shortened V by 4 bases and J by 3 bases, and 6 bases separated the two germline ends. The CDR3 coding sequence is TGCAGCGTTGGACAGGACTATGGCTACACCTTC. Translating it yields CSVGQDYGYTF.

The rearrangement joins TRBV3-1 (or the pseudogene TRBV3-2) to TRBJ2-7; 7 bases map to TRBD2. Germline CDR1 LGHDT, CDR2 YNNKEL (reference sequence). The CDR3 runs 13 residues. V lost 9 bases, J lost 2 bases, and 7 bases stayed unmatched. CDR3 sequence (DNA): TGTGCCAGTTCAGCGGGGACCACCTACGAGCAGTACTTC. Amino acid sequence: CASSAGTTYEQYF.

The rearrangement uses TRBV7-9 and TRBJ2-7; maybe TRBD2 (5 bases). The V gene lost 0 bases and the J gene lost 2 bases, with 8 bases spanning the gap. Germline CDR1 and CDR2: SEHNR and FQNEAQ (reference sequence). The CDR3 is 14 residues long. As DNA, the CDR3 is TGTGCCAGCAGCTTAGCTAGCGTCACCTACGAGCAGTACTTC. Its translation: CASSLASVTYEQYF.

This clone has a handful of counts. The gene calls are TRBV28 and TRBJ1-3; D is possibly TRBD1 (5 bases). Germline CDR1 and CDR2: MDHEN and SYDVKM. The CDR3 contains 16 residues. Trimming cost V 2 bases and J 2 bases, with 13 bases left between them. The DNA for the CDR3 is TGTGCCAGCAGTTTAGGGGTCTTGGGGCCTGGAAACACCATATATTTT. It translates to CASSLGVLGPGNTIYF.

The V call is TRBV5-4, the J call TRBJ2-1; tentatively, D is TRBD1 (7 bases). V lost 5 bases to trimming and J lost 9 bases, with 15 bases between them. This CDR3 has 13 residues. Looked up from germline, CDR1 is SGHNT and CDR2 is YYREEE (reference sequence). The CDR3 sequence: CASSAAQGGEQFF. The CDR3 nucleotides are TGTGCCAGCAGTGCGGCTCAGGGGGGTGAGCAGTTCTTC.

The rearrangement links TRBV24-1 to TRBJ2-1; a weak D match, TRBD2 (5 bases). CDR3 length: 17 amino acids. Looked up from germline, CDR1 is KGHDR and CDR2 is SFDVKD. Between the trimmed V and J ends, which lost 10 bases and 4 bases, there was a span of 25 bases. The CDR3 is CATTPNNRGNWYNEQFF. The CDR3 DNA sequence: TGTGCCACGACCCCCAACAACAGAGGGAATTGGTACAATGAGCAGTTCTTC.

The chain joins TRBV25-1 to TRBJ1-2; perhaps TRBD1 as D (5 bases). The germline CDR1 and CDR2 sequences are MGHDK and SYGVNS. The germline V and J ends were trimmed by 2 bases and 3 bases, with 7 bases remaining between them. This CDR3 is built from 13 residues. The CDR3 DNA follows: TGTGCCAGCAGTGAAGTCAGGGACTATGGCTACACCTTC. It yields the protein CASSEVRDYGYTF.

The chain joins TRBV7-9 to TRBJ2-5; no reliable D call. The germline CDR1 and CDR2 sequences are SEHNR and FQNEAQ (reference sequence). The CDR3 consists of 15 residues. Trimming cost V 0 bases and J 3 bases, with 11 bases left between them. The CDR3 coding sequence is TGTGCCAGCAGCTTAGCCCTCCTAGAAAAAGAGACCCAGTACTTC. Its translation is CASSLALLEKETQYF.

This sequence joins TRBV28 and TRBJ1-3; D is uncertain. The CDR3 spans 15 residues. Trimming pared 2 bases from V and 3 bases from J, leaving 11 bases between. CDR1 and CDR2 (germline): MDHEN, SYDVKM. CDR3 in DNA: TGTGCCAGCAGTTTAATGGGAGGTATTGGAAACACCATATATTTT. Translating it yields CASSLMGGIGNTIYF.

The J gene is TRBJ1-5, the V gene TRBV5-8, with D maybe TRBD1 (6 bases). Germline CDR1 SGHTS, CDR2 YDEGEE. With 4 bases removed from V and 0 bases from J, the gap between germline ends came to 20 bases. The CDR3 length is 18 residues. The CDR3 sequence: CASSPGRRGFLSNQPQHF. CDR3 bases: TGTGCCAGCAGCCCCGGGAGGAGGGGGTTCCTTAGCAATCAGCCCCAGCATTTT.

A single count supports this clone. This sequence joins TRBV3-1 (or the pseudogene TRBV3-2) and TRBJ2-5; 8 positions agree with TRBD2. The CDR3 covers 15 residues. The germline V gene has CDR1 LGHDT and CDR2 YNNKEL (reference sequence). The J segment lost 4 bases and the V segment lost 4 bases, leaving 8 bases of the junction unmatched. CDR3 region: CASSLRRGGPETQYF. CDR3 coding DNA: TGTGCCAGCAGCCTCCGTCGGGGGGGCCCAGAGACCCAGTACTTC.

Concerning this clone: A read error may account for a junction end that differs from germline. V is TRBV11-3 and J is TRBJ2-3; perhaps TRBD1 as D (6 bases). The germline gives CDR1 SGHNT, CDR2 YENEEA. CDR3 length: 18 residues. CDR3 loop: CASSLGAWRTASTNTQYF. As DNA, the CDR3 is TGTGCCAGCAGCTTAGGGGCATGGCGGACAGCTAGCACAAATACGCAGTATTTT.

CDR3 protein: CASSTEGNTIYF. The CDR3 nucleotides read TGTGCCAGTAGCACAGAGGGAAACACCATATATTTT. The V call is TRBV19, the J call TRBJ1-3, with no clear D. Germline V gene sequence: CDR1 LNHDA, CDR2 SQIVND (reference sequence). The CDR3 runs 12 residues. The V gene lost 6 bases and the J gene lost 4 bases, with 7 bases spanning the gap.

The table lists this clone with a count of one. The chain joins TRBV9 to TRBJ1-1; D may be TRBD1 (6 bases). CDR1 SGDLS and CDR2 YYNGEE come from the germline V gene. This CDR3 region has 15 residues. Between the trimmed V and J ends, which lost 0 bases and 5 bases, there was a span of 14 bases. Written as DNA, the CDR3 is TGTGCCAGCAGCGTAGGCTGGGGGCCGTGGACTGAAGCTTTCTTT. Encoded protein: CASSVGWGPWTEAFF.

V is TRBV7-9 and J is TRBJ2-1; D might be TRBD2 (6 bases). CDR3 length: 18 amino acids. Trimming shortened V by 1 base and J by 3 bases, and 19 bases separated the two germline ends. CDR1 and CDR2 (germline): SEHNR, FQNEAQ (reference sequence). This CDR3 reads CASSLVFGTQDNYNEQFF. The CDR3 DNA reads as TGTGCCAGCAGCTTAGTATTTGGGACTCAAGATAACTACAATGAGCAGTTCTTC.

The V and J genes are TRBV19 and TRBJ1-2; no reliable D call. The V gene's germline CDR1 is LNHDA and CDR2 SQIVND (reference sequence). V shed 4 bases and J shed 5 bases, with 14 bases lying between them. The CDR3 sequence is 14 residues long. The CDR3 DNA follows: TGTGCCAGTAGTACGGAGGTAACCCGTTATGGCTACACCTTC. Amino acid sequence: CASSTEVTRYGYTF.

The CDR3 here is CASSEVSRGYYNEQFF. DNA of the CDR3: TGTGCCAGCAGTGAGGTTAGCAGGGGCTACTACAATGAGCAGTTCTTC. This sequence joins TRBV2 and TRBJ2-1; D may be TRBD1 (6 bases). CDR3 length: 16 amino acids. V lost 3 bases to trimming and J lost 3 bases, with 15 bases between them. Per germline, CDR1 SNHLY and CDR2 FYNNEI.

The chain carries TRBV11-2 and TRBJ1-5; 7 nucleotides align to TRBD1. Germline V CDR1 and CDR2: SGHAT, FQNNGV. V shed 3 bases, J shed 6 bases, and the junction held 8 bases outside the gene matches. The CDR3 is 15 residues long. CDR3 region: CASSFTGDGGQPQHF. For the CDR3, the DNA is TGTGCCAGCAGCTTCACAGGGGACGGTGGTCAGCCCCAGCATTTT. The full variable domain, with the rest looked up from reference TRBV11-2 and TRBJ1-5, is EAGVAQSPRYKIIEKRQSVAFWCNPISGHATLYWYQQILGQGPKLLIQFQNNGVVDDSQLPKDRFSAERLKGVDSTLKIQPAKLEDSAVYLCASSFTGDGGQPQHFGDGTRLSIL.

The V gene is TRBV12-3 or TRBV12-4, the J gene TRBJ2-7; D perhaps matches TRBD1 (6 bases). The CDR3 covers 13 residues. The V and J ends lost 5 bases and 4 bases respectively, with 12 bases between them. The DNA of the CDR3 is TGTGCCAGCAGTGTGGGCAGGGGTTACGAGCAGTACTTC. Protein sequence: CASSVGRGYEQYF.

The chain is built from TRBV28 and TRBJ1-2, with TRBD1 identical over 7 bases. This CDR3 is 13 amino acids long. Germline V gene sequence: CDR1 MDHEN, CDR2 SYDVKM. J lost 8 bases, V lost 6 bases, and 9 bases had no gene match. The CDR3 loop reads CASSQDRVWGYTF. CDR3 nucleotide sequence: TGTGCCAGCAGCCAAGACAGGGTATGGGGCTACACCTTC.

The chain's CDR3 is CASSPRLAGTTDTQYF. In nucleotides, the CDR3 is TGTGCCAGCTCACCACGACTAGCGGGAACCACAGATACGCAGTATTTT. V is TRBV18 and J is TRBJ2-3; 11 bases match TRBD2. V trimming: 1 base; J trimming: 2 bases; junction bases outside the gene matches: 2. Germline V gives CDR1 KGHSH, CDR2 LQKENI. This CDR3 is 16 amino acids long.